One sample yielded the 2 T cell receptor beta chains listed below, sequenced in a study of T cells in Graves' hyperthyroidism and ophthalmopathy. TCR beta CDR3 regions were amplified from RNA. When the TCR CDR3 underwent first-round RT-PCR, the HTBI primer set was used. A single record per CDR3 protein comes from TCRdb applying MiXCR to the multiplex PCR reads. Of roughly 600,000 distinct CDR3 sequences in the sample, roughly 14% were seen once. Specimen: blood. These receptors were obtained from a woman aged 45-65 years with Graves' ophthalmopathy.

The chain has TRBV20-1 and TRBJ2-7, with D hard to call. Germline CDR1 reads DFQATT; CDR2 reads SNEGSKA (reference sequence). Trimming stripped 1 base from V and 0 bases from J, with 7 bases between. This CDR3 has 13 residues. CDR3 sequence: CSARGHLSYEQYF. The CDR3 DNA follows: TGCAGTGCTAGAGGACACCTCTCCTACGAGCAGTACTTC.

The sample holds many counts of this clonotype. V usage is TRBV11-2 and J usage is TRBJ2-1; 10 bases are shared with TRBD2. Germline V gene sequence: CDR1 SGHAT, CDR2 FQNNGV. CDR3 length equals 14 residues. V shed 5 bases and J 9 bases; nucleotides not matched to a gene: 7. The CDR3 loop is CASSLLAGVFEQFF. CDR3 nucleotide sequence: TGTGCCAGCAGCCTGCTAGCGGGAGTTTTTGAGCAGTTCTTC.